This is a list of T cell receptor beta chains from one sample in a study of cytomegalovirus exposure and HLA in healthy donors. The table came from immunoSEQ multiplex PCR; TCRdb's copy has only in-frame clones and leaves some out. This table lists 30,000 to 40,000 clones. The source material was PBMCs. The origin of the receptors is a human donor in good health. The conserved cysteine and the conserved F or W are not part of the CDR3 here. The order of the fields is J gene, V gene, CDR3 protein.

J: TRBJ2-2
V: TRBV9
CDR3: ASSVEGLGAGELF

J: TRBJ2-7
V: TRBV11-2
CDR3: ASSLFGTGEQY

J: TRBJ2-1
V: TRBV7-9
CDR3: ASSLNEGDEQF

J: TRBJ2-7
V: TRBV6-5
CDR3: ASSSTGTYSYEQY

J: TRBJ1-4
V: TRBV19
CDR3: ASRDRGKVEKLF

J: TRBJ2-7
V: TRBV5-8
CDR3: ASSLGQDFYEQY

J: TRBJ2-1
V: TRBV19
CDR3: ASSDTYNEQF

J: TRBJ1-1
V: TRBV5-1
CDR3: ASSSGTGIEAF

J: TRBJ1-1
V: TRBV30
CDR3: ASTGITEAF

J: TRBJ1-1
V: TRBV5-4
CDR3: ASSSRTGGDTEAF

J: TRBJ1-1
V: TRBV5-1
CDR3: GTRGGSGDTEAF

J: TRBJ2-3
V: TRBV28
CDR3: ASSLLAGEGTDTQY

J: TRBJ2-3
V: TRBV5-6
CDR3: ASSYGTGADTQY

J: TRBJ1-3
V: TRBV18
CDR3: ASSPPGSSGNTIY

J: -
V: TRBV5-6
CDR3: ASSLRQGYEQY

J: TRBJ2-3
V: TRBV5-5
CDR3: ASSFTGTVKDTQY

J: TRBJ1-6
V: TRBV11-2
CDR3: ASSPRVNSPLH

J: TRBJ2-7
V: TRBV28
CDR3: ASSLWTDYEQY

J: TRBJ2-5
V: TRBV7-6
CDR3: ASRLGQGAGETQY

J: TRBJ1-6
V: TRBV5-1
CDR3: ASSLVGTGSRSPLH

J: TRBJ2-7
V: TRBV27
CDR3: ASSLKGQGYEQY

J: TRBJ1-2
V: TRBV19
CDR3: ASSPRGTHGYT

J: TRBJ2-7
V: TRBV6-6
CDR3: ASSYGQNYEQY

J: TRBJ2-5
V: TRBV25-1
CDR3: ASSARQGIGETQY

J: TRBJ2-7
V: TRBV29-1
CDR3: SVDVGVGYEQY

J: TRBJ1-1
V: TRBV7-8
CDR3: ASSLSTGVNTEAF

J: TRBJ1-2
V: TRBV14
CDR3: ASSQELDYGYT